Shown below are 3 T cell receptor beta chains from a single sample sequenced in a study of blood T cell repertoires in COVID-19. Produced via immunoSEQ multiplex PCR; TCRdb's table is partial and in-frame only. The sample includes about 270,000 clones, around 85% seen only once; the top ten take approximately 8.6%. Sequencing used PBMCs or T cells enriched from blood (not recorded which). Source of these receptors: a woman aged 45-59 years with acute COVID-19.

The chain recombines TRBV19 with TRBJ1-2; TRBD1 matches 8 bases. The CDR3 loop spans 13 amino acids. The V and J ends lost 4 bases and 4 bases, in that order; junction bases with no gene match: 2. Per germline, CDR1 LNHDA and CDR2 SQIVND (reference sequence). CDR3: CASSKGQVYGYTF. The CDR3 DNA follows: TGTGCCAGTAGTAAGGGACAGGTCTATGGCTACACCTTC.

CDR3 amino acids: CASSLTGGNNEKLFF. The CDR3 nucleotides are TGTGCCAGCAGCCTAACAGGGGGAAATAATGAAAAACTGTTTTTT. This rearrangement joins TRBV5-4 to TRBJ1-4; 8 bases align to TRBD1. V lost 4 bases to trimming and J lost 4 bases; unmatched junction nucleotides: 6. Germline CDR1 and CDR2: SGHNT and YYREEE (reference sequence). The CDR3 covers 15 residues.

V gene TRBV5-6 combines with J gene TRBJ2-1; 7 nucleotides agree with TRBD2. CDR3 length: 15 amino acids. Germline V gene lookup returns CDR1 SGHDT and CDR2 YYEEEE. J was trimmed by 3 bases and V by 7 bases; bases with no gene match: 10. The CDR3 sequence: CASWGGGTHYNEQFF. The CDR3 bases are TGTGCCAGCTGGGGGGGAGGAACCCACTACAATGAGCAGTTCTTC.